One and the same sample provided the 12 T cell receptor beta chains below, sequenced in a study of OX40 agonist ivuxolimab in advanced cancers. Sequencing was performed with immunoSEQ multiplex PCR; in TCRdb, only in-frame clones are kept and a portion is missing. The sample consists of fewer than 95,000 clones, more than 85% of them appearing once. Sequencing was performed on CD4+ or CD8+ T cells sorted from blood, taken in a trial of the OX40 agonist ivuxolimab. The receptors were gathered from an adult with an advanced solid tumor such as melanoma, head and neck, liver or kidney cancer.

The chain has TRBV19 and TRBJ2-7, with 9 bases fitting TRBD1. V lost 5 bases to trimming and J lost 7 bases; unmatched junction nucleotides: 6. The CDR3 is 13 amino acids. Germline values: CDR1 LNHDA, CDR2 SQIVND (reference sequence). CDR3 DNA sequence: TGTGCCAGTAGTCCCCGGGACAGGGCTGAGCAGTACTTC. It encodes CASSPRDRAEQYF.

This clone was counted once. This rearrangement joins TRBV4-3 to TRBJ1-1; D remains ambiguous. Germline CDR1 LGHNA, CDR2 YSLEER. The CDR3 spans 16 residues. V was pared by 0 bases and J by 2 bases, with 13 bases between. As DNA, the CDR3 is TGCGCCAGCAGCCAAGATCCAGATGTAATAAACACTGAAGCTTTCTTT. It codes for CASSQDPDVINTEAFF.

This clone is a singleton in its sample. This chain uses TRBV4-1 with TRBJ2-5; D is perhaps TRBD2 (6 bases). The V end lost 1 base, the J end lost 4 bases, and 10 bases lay between the germline ends. CDR3 size: 14 residues. Germline V gives CDR1 MGHRA, CDR2 YSYEKL. CDR3 nucleotides: TGCGCCAGCAGCCAAGTCGCCGGGGGAGAGACCCAGTACTTC. Its protein is CASSQVAGGETQYF.

The rearrangement links TRBV4-1 to TRBJ1-5; unclear D gene. The CDR3 loop spans 14 amino acids. Germline values: CDR1 MGHRA, CDR2 YSYEKL. The ends were cut back, 5 bases at V and 5 bases at J, with 13 bases in the middle. The CDR3 is CASSISRLYQPQHF. The CDR3 DNA reads as TGCGCCAGCAGCATTTCGAGGTTATATCAGCCCCAGCATTTT.

The chain is built from TRBV5-6 and TRBJ1-2; maybe TRBD1 (6 bases). Deletions cut 4 bases from V and 4 bases from J, with 11 bases between. CDR1 and CDR2 from the germline V gene are SGHDT and YYEEEE. The CDR3 runs 13 residues. The CDR3 spells CASSGQGFYGYTF. DNA for the CDR3: TGTGCCAGCAGCGGGCAGGGGTTCTATGGCTACACCTTC.

This clone was counted between two and nine times. The chain recombines TRBV2 with TRBJ1-1; D might be TRBD1 (5 bases). The length of the CDR3 is 12 residues. Germline CDR1 is SNHLY and CDR2 is FYNNEI. V was trimmed by 1 base and J by 6 bases, leaving 6 bases between them. In nucleotides, the CDR3 is TGTGCCAGCAGTGAAGGACAGCCTGAAGCTTTCTTT. This translates into CASSEGQPEAFF.

The chain links TRBV12-5 to TRBJ2-7, with D possibly matching TRBD1 (6 bases). Germline CDR1 reads LGHNT; CDR2 reads FRNRAP. This CDR3 is 13 amino acids long. V gave up 5 bases and J gave up 4 bases, with 12 bases separating them. As DNA, the CDR3 is TGTGCTAGTGGTCCCCCTGACAGGTACGAGCAGTACTTC. Translation gives CASGPPDRYEQYF.

The chain carries TRBV2 and TRBJ2-3; 11 positions match TRBD2. Per germline, CDR1 SNHLY and CDR2 FYNNEI. This CDR3 has 16 amino acids. V shed 2 bases and J 3 bases; nucleotides not matched to a gene: 4. The CDR3 bases are TGTGCCAGCAGTGAAACCGGGACTAGCGGTACAGATACGCAGTATTTT. This translates into CASSETGTSGTDTQYF.

This clone came up a few times. V usage is TRBV7-7 and J usage is TRBJ2-7, with TRBD1 as a possible D gene (6 bases). Deletions cut 5 bases from V and 0 bases from J, with 11 bases between. This CDR3 contains 14 residues. Germline lookup yields CDR1 SSHAT and CDR2 FNYEAQ (reference sequence). CDR3 bases: TGTGCCAGCAGCCCAGGGGTCGGCTCCTACGAGCAGTACTTC. Amino acids: CASSPGVGSYEQYF.

The chain couples TRBV5-5 to TRBJ1-4; D might be TRBD1 (5 bases). V lost 1 base and J 6 bases, leaving 13 bases between the germline ends. CDR3 length: 15 residues. In germline, CDR1 is SGHKS, CDR2 YYEKEE (reference sequence). CDR3 region: CASSLFREEDEKLFF. The CDR3 region has the DNA TGTGCCAGCAGCTTGTTCAGGGAAGAGGATGAAAAACTGTTTTTT.

This clone was observed a single time. This chain joins TRBV9 and TRBJ2-3; the D call may be TRBD1 or TRBD2 (6 bases each). The CDR3 runs to 15 residues. CDR1 SGDLS and CDR2 YYNGEE come from the germline V gene. V was trimmed by 4 bases and J by 2 bases, leaving 14 bases between them. Written as DNA, the CDR3 is TGTGCCAGCAGCATAAGGGGGGATCACACAGATACGCAGTATTTT. It codes for CASSIRGDHTDTQYF.

This clone turned up a few times. The chain carries TRBV12-5 and TRBJ2-2, with TRBD1 identical over 10 bases. The CDR3 consists of 14 residues. From germline, CDR1 is LGHNT and CDR2 FRNRAP. V lost 8 bases, J lost 4 bases, and 4 bases stayed unmatched. In DNA, the CDR3 is TGTGCTAGTTGTTGGACAGGGGGCACCGGGGAGCTGTTTTTT. Encoded protein: CASCWTGGTGELFF.